This T cell receptor (beta chain) was observed in a study of T cell responses to AZD1222 COVID-19 vaccine. The study, taken as a whole, reports: Recipients of AZD1222 seropositive at baseline numbered only 6 or 7. Distributed over spike, vaccine-associated CD4 TCRs predominated at 160-218 and 743-854.

The ends lost 5 bases at V and 3 bases at J; junction bases unmatched: 13. Germline V gene data show CDR1 as MNHEY and CDR2 as SMNVEV (reference sequence). This CDR3 spans 16 amino acids. TCRdb keeps only in-frame clones here, not all; method: immunoSEQ multiplex PCR. The data hold about 83,000 clones, with 80% to 90% observed a single time. With regard to this clone: What it recognizes is unknown.

The sequence was collected from an adult who received the AZD1222 COVID-19 vaccine. The chain is built from TRBV27 and TRBJ2-7, with 7 bases fitting TRBD2. Specimen: peripheral blood, collected 28 days after the second AZD1222 dose. The CDR3 DNA reads as TGTGCCAGCAGTCCCCACCCCACTAGCGTCCTCTACGAGCAGTACTTC. Translating gives CASSPHPTSVLYEQYF.